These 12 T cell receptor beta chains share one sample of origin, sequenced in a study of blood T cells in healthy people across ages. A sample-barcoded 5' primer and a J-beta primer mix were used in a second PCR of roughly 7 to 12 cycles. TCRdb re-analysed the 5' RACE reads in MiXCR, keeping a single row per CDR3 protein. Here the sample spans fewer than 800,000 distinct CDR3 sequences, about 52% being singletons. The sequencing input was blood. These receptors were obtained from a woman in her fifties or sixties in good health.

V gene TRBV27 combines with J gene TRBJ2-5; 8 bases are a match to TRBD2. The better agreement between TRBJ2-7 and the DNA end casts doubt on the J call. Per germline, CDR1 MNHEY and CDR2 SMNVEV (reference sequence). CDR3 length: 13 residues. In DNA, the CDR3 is TGTGCCAGTAAATTAGCGGGAACCTACGAGCAGTACTTC. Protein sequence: CASKLAGTYEQYF.

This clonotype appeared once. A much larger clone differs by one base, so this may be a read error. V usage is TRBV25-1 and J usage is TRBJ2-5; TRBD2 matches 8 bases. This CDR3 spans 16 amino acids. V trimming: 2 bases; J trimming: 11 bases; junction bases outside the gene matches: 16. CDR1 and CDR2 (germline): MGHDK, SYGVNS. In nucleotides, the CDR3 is TGTGCCAGCAGTGAACCCCGGGGGGGTGGCTACAATGAGCAGTACTTC. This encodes CASSEPRGGGYNEQYF.

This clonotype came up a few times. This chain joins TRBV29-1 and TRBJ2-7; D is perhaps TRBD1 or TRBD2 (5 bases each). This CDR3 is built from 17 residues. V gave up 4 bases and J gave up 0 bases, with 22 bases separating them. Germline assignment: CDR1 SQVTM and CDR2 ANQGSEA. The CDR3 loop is CSVAGSHRDPSSYEQYF. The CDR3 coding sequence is TGCAGCGTTGCGGGATCCCATCGGGACCCGTCCTCCTACGAGCAGTACTTC.

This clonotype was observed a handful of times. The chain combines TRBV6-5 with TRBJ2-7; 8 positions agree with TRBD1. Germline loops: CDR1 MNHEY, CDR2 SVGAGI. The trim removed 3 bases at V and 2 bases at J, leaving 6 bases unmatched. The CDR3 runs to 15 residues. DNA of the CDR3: TGTGCCAGCAGTTATGGGGGGACAGGCACCTACGAGCAGTACTTC. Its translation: CASSYGGTGTYEQYF.

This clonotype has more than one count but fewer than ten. CDR3 residues: CASSLAKFAYEQYF. Written as DNA, the CDR3 is TGTGCCAGCAGCTTAGCAAAATTTGCCTACGAGCAGTACTTC. The chain recombines TRBV7-2 with TRBJ2-7; D unresolved. Deletions cut 0 bases from V and 2 bases from J, with 8 bases between. Germline CDR1 and CDR2: SGHTA and FQGNSA. The CDR3 loop spans 14 amino acids.

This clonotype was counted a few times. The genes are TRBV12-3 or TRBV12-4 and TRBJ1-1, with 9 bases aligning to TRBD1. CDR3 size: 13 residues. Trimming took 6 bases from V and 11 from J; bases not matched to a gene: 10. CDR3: CASSSQGALRAFF. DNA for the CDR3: TGTGCCAGCAGCTCACAGGGGGCCCTTAGGGCTTTCTTT.

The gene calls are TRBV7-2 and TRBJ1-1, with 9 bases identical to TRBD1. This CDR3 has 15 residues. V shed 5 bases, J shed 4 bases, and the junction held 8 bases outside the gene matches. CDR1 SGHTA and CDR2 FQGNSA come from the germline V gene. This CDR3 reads CASSPTGGTTTEAFF. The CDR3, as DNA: TGTGCCAGCAGCCCCACAGGGGGCACTACCACTGAAGCTTTCTTT.

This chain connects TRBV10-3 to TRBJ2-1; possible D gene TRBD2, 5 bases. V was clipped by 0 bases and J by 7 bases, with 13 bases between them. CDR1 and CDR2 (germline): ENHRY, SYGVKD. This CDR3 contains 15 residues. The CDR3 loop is CAISESVGDGNEQFF. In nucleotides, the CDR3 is TGTGCCATCAGTGAGTCGGTGGGAGACGGTAATGAGCAGTTCTTC.

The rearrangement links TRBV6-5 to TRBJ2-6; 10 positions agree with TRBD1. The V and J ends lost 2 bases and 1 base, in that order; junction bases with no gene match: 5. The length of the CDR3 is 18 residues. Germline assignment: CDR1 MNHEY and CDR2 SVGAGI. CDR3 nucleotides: TGTGCCAGCAGTTACCCTACGGGACAGGGGTCTGGGGCCAACGTCCTGACTTTC. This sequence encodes CASSYPTGQGSGANVLTF.

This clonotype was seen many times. Here the CDR3 reads CASSKSGPSYEQYF. The DNA of the CDR3 is TGTGCCAGCAGCAAATCGGGACCCTCCTACGAGCAGTACTTC. The chain employs TRBV7-2 and TRBJ2-7; D may correspond to TRBD1 or TRBD2 (5 bases each). Germline V lookup: CDR1 SGHTA, CDR2 FQGNSA. V was cut by 5 bases and J by 0 bases, with 11 bases left in between. The CDR3 covers 14 residues.

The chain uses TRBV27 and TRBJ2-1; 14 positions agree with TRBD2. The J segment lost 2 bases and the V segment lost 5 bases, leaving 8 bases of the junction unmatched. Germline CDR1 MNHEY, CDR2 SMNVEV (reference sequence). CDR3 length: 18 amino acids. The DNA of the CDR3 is TGTGCCAGCAGTCCCGGGACTAGCGGGAGTCTCCCCTACAATGAGCAGTTCTTC. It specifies CASSPGTSGSLPYNEQFF.

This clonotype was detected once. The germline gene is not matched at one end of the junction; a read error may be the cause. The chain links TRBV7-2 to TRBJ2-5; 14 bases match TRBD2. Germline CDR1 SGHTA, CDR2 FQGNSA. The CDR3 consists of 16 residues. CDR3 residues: CASSPGGLAGAETQDF. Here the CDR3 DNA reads TGTGCCAGCAGCCCTGGGGGACTAGCGGGAGCAGAGACCCAGGACTTC.